Listed below are T cell receptor beta chains from one sample, sequenced in a study of blood T cells in healthy people across ages. MiXCR was run by TCRdb on the 5' RACE reads, yielding one entry per CDR3 protein. The sample lists approximately 820,000 distinct CDR3 sequences, roughly 44% occurring once. Sequenced material: blood. The origin of the receptors is a man in his 60s in good health. Both conserved end residues are part of each CDR3. Each record gives: D gene, J gene, V gene, clone size, CDR3 DNA, CDR3 protein. A D gene is named only where the DNA matches it firmly. Clone size is shown for a subset of rows, as once, few, many or a class of expanded clone.

- | TRBJ1-2 | TRBV12-5 | - | TGCGCTAGTGGTTTGGTTCCAGGGGATGGCTACACCTTC | CASGLVPGDGYTF
- | TRBJ2-7 | TRBV7-6 | - | TGTGCCAGCAGCTTAGCGCACGAGGGAGGTCGGCTCTACGAGCAGTACTTC | CASSLAHEGGRLYEQYF
TRBD2 | TRBJ2-1 | TRBV7-9 | - | TGTGCCAGCAGCTCTAGCGGGGACTACAATGAGCAGTTCTTC | CASSSSGDYNEQFF
TRBD1 | TRBJ2-7 | TRBV12-5 | - | TGTGCTAGTGGAGAGGGACAGGGAAGATCCTACGAGCAGTACTTC | CASGEGQGRSYEQYF
- | TRBJ2-7 | TRBV20-1 | once | TGCAGTGTTTCAGCAGGGCCCGAGCAGTACTTC | CSVSAGPEQYF
- | TRBJ1-4 | TRBV9 | - | TGTGCCAGCAGCCCCGACAGGAGTAATGAAAAACTGTTTTTT | CASSPDRSNEKLFF
- | TRBJ2-5 | TRBV12-3/TRBV12-4 | - | TGTGCCAGCAGTTTAAAGGTTGAGACCCAGTACTTC | CASSLKVETQYF
TRBD1 | TRBJ1-2 | TRBV20-1 | many | TGCACCTCCGGGACAGGCATATCTGGCTACACCTTC | CTSGTGISGYTF
TRBD2 | TRBJ2-1 | TRBV7-2 | once | TGTGCCAGCAGCGTAGGACTAGCGACAAATGAGCAGTTCTTC | CASSVGLATNEQFF
TRBD1 | TRBJ2-1 | TRBV20-1 | - | TGCAGTGCTAAGAGGACAGGGCTTACCAATGAGCAGTTCTTC | CSAKRTGLTNEQFF
- | TRBJ2-1 | TRBV6-2/TRBV6-3 | - | TGTGCCAGCAGTTACGGTAGCCGGGGAAATGAGCAGTTCTTC | CASSYGSRGNEQFF
TRBD2 | TRBJ2-4 | TRBV12-3/TRBV12-4 | - | TGTGCCAGTAGGGCTAGCGGGGGGGGGACCATTCAGTACTTC | CASRASGGGTIQYF
- | TRBJ2-1 | TRBV2 | - | TGTGCCAGCACAGGCGCAGGGCGGTACAATGAGCAGTTCTTC | CASTGAGRYNEQFF
- | TRBJ1-2 | TRBV27 | - | TGTGCCAGCAGTCCCGCTGGGGGAACTGGCGGCTACACCTTC | CASSPAGGTGGYTF
- | TRBJ2-5 | TRBV14 | - | TGTGCCAGCAGCCCCCCGGGACCTCTCCGAGAGACCCAGTACTTC | CASSPPGPLRETQYF
- | TRBJ1-2 | TRBV7-9 | - | TGTGCCAGCAGCTCGGACCTCGCGAACTATGGCTACACCTTC | CASSSDLANYGYTF
TRBD1 | TRBJ2-5 | TRBV6-2/TRBV6-3 | - | TGTGCCAGCAGACGCAGACAGGGGGTGGAAGAGACCCAGTACTTC | CASRRRQGVEETQYF
TRBD1 | TRBJ1-2 | TRBV5-6 | - | TGTGCCAGCAGCTTGGGGCCGGGACAGGTCTATGGCTACACCTTC | CASSLGPGQVYGYTF
- | TRBJ2-2 | TRBV2 | - | TGTGCCAGCACGGTAGGAGAAACCGGGGAGCTGTTTTTT | CASTVGETGELFF
TRBD1 | TRBJ2-5 | TRBV5-8 | - | TGTGCCAGCAGCTTTGGACAGGTGTTGTGGGAGACCCAGTACTTC | CASSFGQVLWETQYF
- | TRBJ2-1 | TRBV29-1 | few | TGCAGCTTCAGTAGAATGAACAATGAGCAGTTCTTC | CSFSRMNNEQFF
- | TRBJ2-2 | TRBV7-9 | - | TGTGCCAGCAGCTTAGACGGGGGCACCGGGGAGCTGTTTTTT | CASSLDGGTGELFF
- | TRBJ2-1 | TRBV7-9 | - | TGTGCCAGCAGCCCTGGACAGTACCCCAATGAGCAGTTCTTC | CASSPGQYPNEQFF
- | TRBJ1-5 | TRBV28 | - | TGTGCCAGCAGCCCCTACTATAGCAATCAGCCCCAGCATTTT | CASSPYYSNQPQHF
TRBD2 | TRBJ2-3 | TRBV3-1 | - | TGTGCCAGCAGTCGACGGGGGGGTGATACGCAGTATTTT | CASSRRGGDTQYF
- | TRBJ2-7 | TRBV27 | many | TGTGCCAGCAGTTTAATGCACTACGAGCAGTACTTC | CASSLMHYEQYF
- | TRBJ2-7 | TRBV20-1 | few | TGCAGTGCTAGTGTGCCTTACGGGAGCTACGAGCAGTACTTC | CSASVPYGSYEQYF
- | TRBJ2-5 | TRBV9 | - | TGTGCCAGCAGCGTAACCGGGGGCTCCCAAGAGACCCAGTACTTC | CASSVTGGSQETQYF
TRBD1 | TRBJ1-6 | TRBV6-5 | - | TGTGCCAGCAGTTACTCCGCCAGGTGGACAGGGAATTCACCCCTCCACTTT | CASSYSARWTGNSPLHF
TRBD1 | TRBJ2-1 | TRBV12-3/TRBV12-4 | few | TGTGCCAGCAGTCTCCAGGACAGGAGCTCCTACAATGAGCAGTTCTTC | CASSLQDRSSYNEQFF
TRBD1 | TRBJ1-5 | TRBV20-1 | few | TGCAGTGCTCATGACAGGGATAATAGCAATCAGCCCCAGCATTTT | CSAHDRDNSNQPQHF
- | TRBJ2-5 | TRBV5-4 | - | TGTGCCAGCAGCTTCGGCTGGTACCAAGAGACCCAGTACTTC | CASSFGWYQETQYF
- | TRBJ2-3 | TRBV10-3 | few | TGTGCCATCAGTGAGGGCGGGACTCGCACAGATACGCAGTATTTT | CAISEGGTRTDTQYF
- | TRBJ1-1 | TRBV9 | - | TGTGCCAGCAGCGTAGTATCCGAGGGGATTTGGAACACTGAAGCTTTCTTT | CASSVVSEGIWNTEAFF
- | TRBJ2-1 | TRBV20-1 | - | TGCAGTGCTAGACGTGAGGGGGGCGTTGGGAATGAGCAGTTCTTC | CSARREGGVGNEQFF
- | TRBJ1-1 | TRBV5-1 | - | TGCGCCAGCAGCTTGCTTGGGACGGACACTGAAGCTTTCTTT | CASSLLGTDTEAFF
- | TRBJ1-6 | TRBV16 | - | TGTGCCAGCAGCCAATCTGGGAGCTCCTATAATTCACCCCTCCACTTT | CASSQSGSSYNSPLHF
- | TRBJ2-7 | TRBV28 | few | TGTGCCAGCAGAACCCCTGGGGGTTTTTACGAGCAGTACTTC | CASRTPGGFYEQYF
- | TRBJ2-1 | TRBV12-3/TRBV12-4 | - | TGTGCCAGCAGTATAAGTCCCAGGCCGAATGAGCAGTTCTTC | CASSISPRPNEQFF
- | TRBJ2-7 | TRBV6-1 | few | TGTGCCAGCAGTGAAGGTTACAGTTTTTACGAGCAGTACTTC | CASSEGYSFYEQYF
- | TRBJ2-7 | TRBV10-3 | few | TGTGCCACCTCTCACAGGGATATTAGCGAGCAGTACTTC | CATSHRDISEQYF
- | TRBJ2-1 | TRBV18 | - | TGTGCCAGCTCACCACAGGACTATCGTGGGGAAGATGAGCAGTTCTTC | CASSPQDYRGEDEQFF
- | TRBJ2-1 | TRBV4-1 | - | TGCGCCAGCAGCCAAGTTGGGGGCAGAGGGGATGAGCAGTTCTTC | CASSQVGGRGDEQFF
- | TRBJ2-2 | TRBV4-3 | - | TGCGCCAGCAGCCAAGAACGAGGTCGACTCCGAACCGGGGAGCTGTTTTTT | CASSQERGRLRTGELFF
- | TRBJ1-1 | TRBV25-1 | once | TGTGCCAGCAGTGAAACCGGGAGATCAGCTTTCTTT | CASSETGRSAFF
TRBD2 | TRBJ2-7 | TRBV5-1 | few | TGCGCCAGCAGCCGAAGCGGGGGGGCAGGTAACGAGCAGTACTTC | CASSRSGGAGNEQYF
TRBD1 | TRBJ2-5 | TRBV30 | - | TGTGCCTGGAGTCCCGGGACAGGGCAAGAGACCCAGTACTTC | CAWSPGTGQETQYF
- | TRBJ2-7 | TRBV6-6 | - | TGTGCCAGCAGTTACGGCGCTGGCTACGAGCAGTACTTC | CASSYGAGYEQYF
- | TRBJ2-7 | TRBV9 | - | TGTGCCAGCAGCCCCCGGATGGGGCCCTACGAGCAGTACTTC | CASSPRMGPYEQYF
- | TRBJ2-3 | TRBV3-1 | - | TGTGCCAGCAGCCAAGGATTTGGTACGCAGTATTTT | CASSQGFGTQYF
- | TRBJ2-7 | TRBV30 | - | TGTGCCTGGAGTCTGGGGATATCCTACGAGCAGTACTTC | CAWSLGISYEQYF
TRBD1 | TRBJ1-2 | TRBV12-5 | - | TGTGCTAGTGGTTTGGTCAACCACAGGGGGATCTATGGCTACACCTTC | CASGLVNHRGIYGYTF
TRBD2 | TRBJ2-1 | TRBV5-1 | few | TGCGCCAGCAGCCGGGCCGGGACTAGCGGCAATGAGCAGTTCTTC | CASSRAGTSGNEQFF
- | TRBJ1-4 | TRBV5-8 | - | TGTGCCAGCAGCTTCTCTAGGCAGAGTAATGAAAAACTGTTTTTT | CASSFSRQSNEKLFF
- | TRBJ1-1 | TRBV27 | few | TGTGCCAGCAGTTTCGAGAGGGGGGGGACTGAAGCTTTCTTT | CASSFERGGTEAFF
TRBD2 | TRBJ2-7 | TRBV30 | - | TGTGCCTGGAGTGTAGGGAGCGGGGGGGGAGCCTACGAGCAGTACTTC | CAWSVGSGGGAYEQYF
- | TRBJ1-5 | TRBV20-1 | few | TGCAGTGCTAGAGTGGGTGGTAGCAATCAGCCCCAGCATTTT | CSARVGGSNQPQHF